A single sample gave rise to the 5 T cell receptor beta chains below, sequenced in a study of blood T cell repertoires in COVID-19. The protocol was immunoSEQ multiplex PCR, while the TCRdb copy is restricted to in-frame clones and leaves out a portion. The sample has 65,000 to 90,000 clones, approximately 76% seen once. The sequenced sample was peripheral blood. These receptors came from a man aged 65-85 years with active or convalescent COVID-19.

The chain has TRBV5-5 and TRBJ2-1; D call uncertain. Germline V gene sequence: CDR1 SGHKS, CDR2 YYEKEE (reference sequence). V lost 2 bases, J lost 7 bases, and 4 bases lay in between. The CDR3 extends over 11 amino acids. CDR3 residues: CASSFLNEQFF. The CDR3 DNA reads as TGTGCCAGCAGCTTTCTAAATGAGCAGTTCTTC.

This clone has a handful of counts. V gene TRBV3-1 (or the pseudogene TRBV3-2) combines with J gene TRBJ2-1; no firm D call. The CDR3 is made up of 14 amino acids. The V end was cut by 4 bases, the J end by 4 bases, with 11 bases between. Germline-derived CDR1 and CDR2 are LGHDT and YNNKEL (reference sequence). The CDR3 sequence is CASSPTRQYNEQFF. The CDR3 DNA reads TGTGCCAGCAGCCCCACGCGGCAGTACAATGAGCAGTTCTTC.

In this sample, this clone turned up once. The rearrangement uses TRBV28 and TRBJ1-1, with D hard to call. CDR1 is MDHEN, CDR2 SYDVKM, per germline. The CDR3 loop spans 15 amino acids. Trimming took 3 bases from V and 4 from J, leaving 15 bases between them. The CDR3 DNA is TGTGCCAGCAGTTTGTCCACATTGAGGAGCACTGAAGCTTTCTTT. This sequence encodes CASSLSTLRSTEAFF.

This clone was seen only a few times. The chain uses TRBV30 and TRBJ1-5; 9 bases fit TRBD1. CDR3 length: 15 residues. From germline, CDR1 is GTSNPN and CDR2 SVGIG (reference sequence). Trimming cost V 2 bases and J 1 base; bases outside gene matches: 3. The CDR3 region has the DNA TGTGCCTGGAGTCCCGGACAGGGGAGCAATCAGCCCCAGCATTTT. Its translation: CAWSPGQGSNQPQHF.

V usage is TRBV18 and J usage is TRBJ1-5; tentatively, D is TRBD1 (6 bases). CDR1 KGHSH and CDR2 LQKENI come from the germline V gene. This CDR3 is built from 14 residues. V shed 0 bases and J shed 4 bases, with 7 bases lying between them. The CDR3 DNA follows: TGTGCCAGCTCACCACCCCAGGGGAATCAGCCCCAGCATTTT. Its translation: CASSPPQGNQPQHF.